These 22 T cell receptor beta chains were all obtained from the same sample, sequenced in a study of blood T cell repertoires in COVID-19. Produced via immunoSEQ multiplex PCR; TCRdb's table is partial and in-frame only. The sample holds about 180,000 clones, around 90% seen once. Material: PBMCs or T cells enriched from blood (not recorded which). Receptors originate from a woman aged 18-29 years who had recovered from COVID-19.

This clone is a singleton in its sample. V gene TRBV29-1 combines with J gene TRBJ1-2; TRBD1 matches 8 bases. The J segment lost 6 bases and the V segment lost 3 bases, leaving 15 bases of the junction unmatched. This CDR3 is built from 16 residues. The V gene's germline CDR1 is SQVTM and CDR2 ANQGSEA. CDR3 coding DNA: TGCAGCGTTGACGTTGGACAGGGAGTGGGTGTACATGGCTACACCTTC. Protein: CSVDVGQGVGVHGYTF. The variable domain in full, completed from reference TRBV29-1 and TRBJ1-2, reads SAVISQKPSRDICQRGTSLTIQCQVDSQVTMMFWYRQQPGQSLTLIATANQGSEATYESGFVIDKFPISRPNLTFSTLTVSNMSPEDSSIYLCSVDVGQGVGVHGYTFGSGTRLTVV.

The chain uses TRBV18 and TRBJ2-1; 8 bases match TRBD2. V was clipped by 0 bases and J by 9 bases; unmatched bases: 10. The length of the CDR3 is 16 residues. Germline V lookup: CDR1 KGHSH, CDR2 LQKENI. CDR3 protein: CASSPPSGGGLGEQFF. CDR3 DNA: TGTGCCAGCTCACCACCGTCGGGGGGGGGCCTAGGTGAGCAGTTCTTC.

This clone was counted once. The J gene is TRBJ1-2, the V gene TRBV27, with 9 bases identical to TRBD1. V shed 3 bases and J 4 bases; nucleotides not matched to a gene: 3. CDR1 is MNHEY and CDR2 is SMNVEV in the germline V gene (reference sequence). The length of the CDR3 is 14 residues. CDR3 DNA sequence: TGTGCCAGCAGTTTTGTGGGACAGGGCTATGGCTACACCTTC. It is translated as CASSFVGQGYGYTF.

The chain uses TRBV19 and TRBJ1-5, with a weak D call TRBD1 (5 bases). V was pared by 3 bases and J by 2 bases, with 14 bases between. The CDR3 consists of 16 residues. From germline, CDR1 is LNHDA and CDR2 SQIVND (reference sequence). The CDR3 bases are TGTGCCAGTAGTATGCGGGGAGGGGCGGGCAATCAGCCCCAGCATTTT. Its translation: CASSMRGGAGNQPQHF. Together with reference TRBV19 and TRBJ1-5, the CDR3 gives the full variable domain: DGGITQSPKYLFRKEGQNVTLSCEQNLNHDAMYWYRQDPGQGLRLIYYSQIVNDFQKGDIAEGYSVSREKKESFPLTVTSAQKNPTAFYLCASSMRGGAGNQPQHFGDGTRLSIL.

This chain uses TRBV25-1 with TRBJ2-7, with D tentatively TRBD2 (6 bases). This CDR3 spans 15 amino acids. Germline-derived CDR1 and CDR2 are MGHDK and SYGVNS. The germline V and J ends were trimmed by 0 bases and 3 bases, with 12 bases remaining between them. Written as DNA, the CDR3 is TGTGCCAGCAGTGAATATTCGGGGGTCCGCTACGAGCAGTACTTC. Translating gives CASSEYSGVRYEQYF.

The rearrangement joins TRBV11-2 to TRBJ1-2; 10 bases are shared with TRBD1. The CDR3 has 17 residues. Germline values: CDR1 SGHAT, CDR2 FQNNGV. V lost 3 bases and J lost 4; bases outside the gene matches: 11. CDR3 nucleotide sequence: TGTGCCAGCAGCTTTGGACAGGGGGGGACGTCTGTCTATGGCTACACCTTC. Its protein is CASSFGQGGTSVYGYTF.

The chain carries TRBV28 and TRBJ2-7; TRBD1 aligns across 9 bases. This CDR3 is 13 amino acids long. V gave up 7 bases and J gave up 4 bases; unmatched junction bases: 5. Germline V gene data show CDR1 as MDHEN and CDR2 as SYDVKM. The CDR3 loop is CASNTDRGYEQYF. CDR3 in DNA: TGTGCCAGCAATACGGACAGGGGTTACGAGCAGTACTTC.

The chain couples TRBV21-1 to TRBJ1-3; the table's D call of TRBD1 was not tested on the DNA. TRBV21-1 is a pseudogene segment. This CDR3 contains 16 residues. CDR3 loop: CASSKEARHSGNTIYF. The CDR3 DNA follows: TGTGCCAGCAGCAAAGAGGCCAGGCACTCTGGAAACACCATATATTTT.

V usage is TRBV6-6 and J usage is TRBJ1-4; a weak D match, TRBD1 (6 bases). Germline loops: CDR1 MNHNY, CDR2 SVGAGI (reference sequence). V gave up 7 bases and J gave up 1 base, with 13 bases separating them. This CDR3 is 15 amino acids long. CDR3 coding DNA: TGTGCCAGCATCTCAACCAGGGGAACTAATGAAAAACTGTTTTTT. The encoded protein is CASISTRGTNEKLFF.

V gene TRBV7-6 combines with J gene TRBJ2-7, with 7 nucleotides matching TRBD1. The CDR3 has 16 amino acids. V trimming: 5 bases; J trimming: 1 base; junction bases outside the gene matches: 11. The germline gives CDR1 SGHVS, CDR2 FNYEAQ. CDR3 residues: CASSTQDREVSYEQYF. The CDR3 DNA follows: TGTGCCAGCAGCACCCAAGACAGGGAAGTGTCCTACGAGCAGTACTTC.

This chain uses TRBV14 with TRBJ2-1; D not certain. The CDR3 has 15 residues. Germline CDR1 reads SGHDN; CDR2 reads FVKESK. Trimming left V 3 bases short and J 2 bases short, with 11 bases between. In DNA, the CDR3 is TGTGCCAGCAGCCAGTCCCGTAGAACCTACAATGAGCAGTTCTTC. It yields the protein CASSQSRRTYNEQFF.

The chain employs TRBV5-1 and TRBJ1-4; 8 nucleotides match TRBD1. Germline V gene data show CDR1 as SGHRS and CDR2 as YFSETQ. This CDR3 is 15 amino acids long. The J segment lost 7 bases and the V segment lost 0 bases, leaving 5 bases of the junction unmatched. CDR3: CASSLDGQGIEKLFF. The CDR3 coding sequence is TGCGCCAGCAGCTTGGATGGACAGGGAATTGAAAAACTGTTTTTT.

The chain couples TRBV5-1 to TRBJ2-3; 7 bases agree with TRBD1. Germline V gene lookup returns CDR1 SGHRS and CDR2 YFSETQ. There are 15 residues in the CDR3. V lost 4 bases and J lost 4; bases outside the gene matches: 9. CDR3 region: CASSPSGQSADTQYF. The CDR3 bases are TGCGCCAGCAGCCCCTCGGGACAGTCTGCAGATACGCAGTATTTT.

This chain uses TRBV18 with TRBJ2-3; TRBD2 might be the D (6 bases). V dropped 3 bases and J dropped 1 base, with 17 bases sitting between them. Looked up from germline, CDR1 is KGHSH and CDR2 is LQKENI. The CDR3 covers 17 residues. This CDR3 reads CASSPLLGTPRTDTQYF. The CDR3 DNA is TGTGCCAGCTCACCGCTACTCGGGACTCCCCGCACAGATACGCAGTATTTT.

J is TRBJ2-7 and V is TRBV5-6; D gene ambiguous. The germline CDR1 and CDR2 sequences are SGHDT and YYEEEE. Trimming pared 2 bases from V and 5 bases from J, leaving 8 bases between. The CDR3 has 12 residues. For the CDR3, the DNA is TGTGCCAGCAGCTTCCAAACTAACGAGCAGTACTTC. Protein product: CASSFQTNEQYF.

The chain uses TRBV27 and TRBJ1-5; the D gene is possibly TRBD1 (6 bases). This CDR3 has 15 residues. From germline, CDR1 is MNHEY and CDR2 SMNVEV (reference sequence). Trimming removed 5 bases from V and 4 bases from J, with 15 bases in between. The CDR3 here is CASSSLGGRNQPQHF. DNA for the CDR3: TGTGCCAGCAGTAGTCTCGGGGGGCGGAATCAGCCCCAGCATTTT.

The rearrangement joins TRBV28 to TRBJ2-3; 9 bases are a match to TRBD1. Losses at the gene ends were 4 bases for V and 6 bases for J; bases not matched to a gene: 17. The germline V gene encodes CDR1 MDHEN and CDR2 SYDVKM. The CDR3 sequence is 18 residues long. The CDR3 coding sequence is TGTGCCAGCAGTTCCGGGACAGGGATTCGGTTATTATTGGATACGCAGTATTTT. This translates into CASSSGTGIRLLLDTQYF.

The chain recombines TRBV28 with TRBJ1-6; 7 bases line up with TRBD1. The CDR3 contains 17 residues. V dropped 7 bases and J dropped 4; count of bases not matched to a gene: 13. Germline V CDR1 and CDR2: MDHEN, SYDVKM. Written as DNA, the CDR3 is TGTGCCAGCACCCACGGGGAGGACAGGAGGTATAATTCACCCCTCCACTTT. Its protein product is CASTHGEDRRYNSPLHF.

The chain couples TRBV19 to TRBJ1-1; 8 bases are a match to TRBD1. The CDR3 contains 13 residues. Germline trimming cut 5 bases from V and 4 bases from J; bases unmatched to any gene: 3. Germline V gives CDR1 LNHDA, CDR2 SQIVND (reference sequence). The CDR3 here is CASSPQGVTEAFF. The CDR3 coding sequence is TGTGCCAGTAGTCCACAGGGGGTCACTGAAGCTTTCTTT.

The gene calls are TRBV28 and TRBJ2-1; a weak D match, TRBD2 (7 bases). Germline CDR1 MDHEN, CDR2 SYDVKM. This CDR3 has 13 amino acids. The V gene lost 6 bases and the J gene lost 9 bases, with 15 bases spanning the gap. The CDR3 reads CASRFGGGGEQFF. CDR3 coding DNA: TGTGCCAGCAGGTTTGGGGGAGGGGGTGAGCAGTTCTTC.

The chain has TRBV7-9 and TRBJ2-3, with 10 bases identical to TRBD1. CDR1 and CDR2 (germline): SEHNR, FQNEAQ (reference sequence). This CDR3 is built from 15 residues. The junction had 0 bases not matched to a gene; V was cut back by 3 bases and J by 0 bases. The CDR3, as DNA: TGTGCCAGCAGCTTGGACAGGGGGAGCACAGATACGCAGTATTTT. It specifies CASSLDRGSTDTQYF.

The chain uses TRBV19 and TRBJ2-2, with TRBD1 identical over 7 bases. The germline CDR1 and CDR2 sequences are LNHDA and SQIVND (reference sequence). V shed 6 bases, J shed 2 bases, and the junction held 6 bases outside the gene matches. This CDR3 is built from 15 residues. DNA for the CDR3: TGTGCCAGTAGCCCAAGGACAGGCAACACCGGGGAGCTGTTTTTT. Its protein product is CASSPRTGNTGELFF. Based on the CDR3 plus reference TRBV19 and TRBJ2-2, the full variable domain is DGGITQSPKYLFRKEGQNVTLSCEQNLNHDAMYWYRQDPGQGLRLIYYSQIVNDFQKGDIAEGYSVSREKKESFPLTVTSAQKNPTAFYLCASSPRTGNTGELFFGEGSRLTVL.